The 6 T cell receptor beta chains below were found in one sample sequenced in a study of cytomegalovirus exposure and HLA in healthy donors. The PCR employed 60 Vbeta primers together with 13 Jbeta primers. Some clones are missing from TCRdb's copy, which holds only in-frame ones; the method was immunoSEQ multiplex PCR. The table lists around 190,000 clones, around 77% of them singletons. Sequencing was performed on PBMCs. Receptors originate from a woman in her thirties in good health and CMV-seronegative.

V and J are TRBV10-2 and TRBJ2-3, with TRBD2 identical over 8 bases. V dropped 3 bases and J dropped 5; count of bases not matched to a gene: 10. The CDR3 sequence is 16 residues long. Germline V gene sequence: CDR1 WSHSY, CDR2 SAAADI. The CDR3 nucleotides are TGCGCCAGCAGTGACCAAGACGGACTAGCAGGAGATACGCAGTATTTT. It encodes CASSDQDGLAGDTQYF.

DNA of the CDR3: TGTGCCAGCAGCTTAACTCGACAGGGTGGGGAGACCCAGTACTTC. It encodes CASSLTRQGGETQYF. The chain links TRBV7-2 to TRBJ2-5; 7 bases match TRBD1. CDR3 length: 15 amino acids. The germline V gene has CDR1 SGHTA and CDR2 FQGNSA. J was trimmed by 5 bases and V by 2 bases; bases with no gene match: 8.

The CDR3 DNA is TGTGCCAGCAGCGTAACTAGCGCCTTCACAGATACGCAGTATTTT. The encoded protein is CASSVTSAFTDTQYF. The rearrangement links TRBV9 to TRBJ2-3, with 7 bases aligning to TRBD2. V lost 1 base, J lost 2 bases, and 4 bases stayed unmatched. CDR1 SGDLS and CDR2 YYNGEE come from the germline V gene. The CDR3 runs to 15 residues.

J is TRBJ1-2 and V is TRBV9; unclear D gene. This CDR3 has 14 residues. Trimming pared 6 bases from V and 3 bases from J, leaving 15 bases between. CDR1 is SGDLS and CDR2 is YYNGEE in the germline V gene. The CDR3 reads CASTTGPGDYGYTF. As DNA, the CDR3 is TGTGCCAGCACCACCGGGCCGGGAGACTATGGCTACACCTTC.

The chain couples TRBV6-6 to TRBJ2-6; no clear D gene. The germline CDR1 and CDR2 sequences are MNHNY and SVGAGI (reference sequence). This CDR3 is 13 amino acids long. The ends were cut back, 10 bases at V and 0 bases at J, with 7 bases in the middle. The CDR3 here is CAIGRSGANVLTF. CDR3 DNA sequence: TGTGCCATTGGCCGCTCTGGGGCCAACGTCCTGACTTTC.

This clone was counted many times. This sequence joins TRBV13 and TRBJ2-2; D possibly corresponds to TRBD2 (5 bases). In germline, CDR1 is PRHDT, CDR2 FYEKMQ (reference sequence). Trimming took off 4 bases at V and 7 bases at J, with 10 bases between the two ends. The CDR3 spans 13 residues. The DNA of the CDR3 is TGTGCCAGCAGCTCCAGAGGGCACGGGGAGCTGTTTTTT. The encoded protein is CASSSRGHGELFF.